This TCR beta chain derives from a study of somatic mutations in cytotoxic T cells in rheumatoid arthritis. Study information: Patient blood (less than 33 ml EDTA) was drawn right after diagnosis, before any treatment. Study outcomes and limitations: There were about an eighth of the roughly 65 patients in whom the largest CD8+ clone exceeded 20% of CD8+ cells. Within the rheumatoid arthritis patients, CD8+ clonality went up as age increased (Spearman r of about 0.49). The same was not true of the healthy controls.

In germline, CDR1 is MNHEY, CDR2 SMNVEV (reference sequence). The V gene lost 2 bases and the J gene lost 4 bases, with 9 bases spanning the gap. This CDR3 is built from 14 residues. The table lists this clone with a few counts. The antigen is undetermined. Generated by immunoSEQ multiplex PCR, the TCRdb table keeps only in-frame clones and is missing some. The sample has roughly 7,700 clones, about 75% seen once. After CD4+ and CD8+ cells were isolated by positive magnetic bead selection, their purity was checked by flow cytometry. The chain has TRBV27 and TRBJ2-1, with D perhaps being TRBD1 or TRBD2 (7 bases each). The receptor comes from an adult with rheumatoid arthritis. Material: CD8+ T cells sorted from blood. The CDR3 here is CASSLQGGYNEQFF. The CDR3 coding sequence is TGTGCCAGCAGTTTACAGGGGGGGTACAATGAGCAGTTCTTC.